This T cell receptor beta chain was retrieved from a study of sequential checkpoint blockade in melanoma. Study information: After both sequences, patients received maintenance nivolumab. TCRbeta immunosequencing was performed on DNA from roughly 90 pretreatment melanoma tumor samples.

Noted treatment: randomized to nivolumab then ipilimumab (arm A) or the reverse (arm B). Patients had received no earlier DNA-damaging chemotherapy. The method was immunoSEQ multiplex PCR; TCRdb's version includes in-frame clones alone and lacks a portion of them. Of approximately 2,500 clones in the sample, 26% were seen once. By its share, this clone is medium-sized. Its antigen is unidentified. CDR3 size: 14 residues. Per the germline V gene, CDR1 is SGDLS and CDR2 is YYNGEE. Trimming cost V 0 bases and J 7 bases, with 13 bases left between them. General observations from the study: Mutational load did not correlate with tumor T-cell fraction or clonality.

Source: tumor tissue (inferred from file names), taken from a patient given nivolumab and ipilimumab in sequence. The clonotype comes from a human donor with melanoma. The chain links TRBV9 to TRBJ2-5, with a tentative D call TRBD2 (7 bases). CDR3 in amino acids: CASSVAGGTPTQYF. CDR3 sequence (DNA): TGTGCCAGCAGCGTAGCGGGGGGCACCCCGACCCAGTACTTC.